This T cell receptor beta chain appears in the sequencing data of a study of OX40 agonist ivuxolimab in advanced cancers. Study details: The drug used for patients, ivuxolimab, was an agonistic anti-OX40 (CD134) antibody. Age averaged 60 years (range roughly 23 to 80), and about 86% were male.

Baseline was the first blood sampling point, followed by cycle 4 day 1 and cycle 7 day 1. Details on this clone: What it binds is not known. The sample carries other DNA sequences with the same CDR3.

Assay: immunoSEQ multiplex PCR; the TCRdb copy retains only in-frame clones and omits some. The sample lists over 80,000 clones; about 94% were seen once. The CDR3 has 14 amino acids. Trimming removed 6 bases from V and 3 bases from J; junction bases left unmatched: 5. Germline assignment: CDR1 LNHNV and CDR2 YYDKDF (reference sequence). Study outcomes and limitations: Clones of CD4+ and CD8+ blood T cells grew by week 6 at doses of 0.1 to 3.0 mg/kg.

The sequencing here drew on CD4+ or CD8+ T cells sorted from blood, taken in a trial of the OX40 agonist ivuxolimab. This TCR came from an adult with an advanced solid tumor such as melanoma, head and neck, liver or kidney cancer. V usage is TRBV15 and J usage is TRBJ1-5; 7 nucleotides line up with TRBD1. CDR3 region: CATSNDRVNQPQHF. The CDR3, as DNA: TGTGCCACCAGTAACGACAGGGTCAATCAGCCCCAGCATTTT.